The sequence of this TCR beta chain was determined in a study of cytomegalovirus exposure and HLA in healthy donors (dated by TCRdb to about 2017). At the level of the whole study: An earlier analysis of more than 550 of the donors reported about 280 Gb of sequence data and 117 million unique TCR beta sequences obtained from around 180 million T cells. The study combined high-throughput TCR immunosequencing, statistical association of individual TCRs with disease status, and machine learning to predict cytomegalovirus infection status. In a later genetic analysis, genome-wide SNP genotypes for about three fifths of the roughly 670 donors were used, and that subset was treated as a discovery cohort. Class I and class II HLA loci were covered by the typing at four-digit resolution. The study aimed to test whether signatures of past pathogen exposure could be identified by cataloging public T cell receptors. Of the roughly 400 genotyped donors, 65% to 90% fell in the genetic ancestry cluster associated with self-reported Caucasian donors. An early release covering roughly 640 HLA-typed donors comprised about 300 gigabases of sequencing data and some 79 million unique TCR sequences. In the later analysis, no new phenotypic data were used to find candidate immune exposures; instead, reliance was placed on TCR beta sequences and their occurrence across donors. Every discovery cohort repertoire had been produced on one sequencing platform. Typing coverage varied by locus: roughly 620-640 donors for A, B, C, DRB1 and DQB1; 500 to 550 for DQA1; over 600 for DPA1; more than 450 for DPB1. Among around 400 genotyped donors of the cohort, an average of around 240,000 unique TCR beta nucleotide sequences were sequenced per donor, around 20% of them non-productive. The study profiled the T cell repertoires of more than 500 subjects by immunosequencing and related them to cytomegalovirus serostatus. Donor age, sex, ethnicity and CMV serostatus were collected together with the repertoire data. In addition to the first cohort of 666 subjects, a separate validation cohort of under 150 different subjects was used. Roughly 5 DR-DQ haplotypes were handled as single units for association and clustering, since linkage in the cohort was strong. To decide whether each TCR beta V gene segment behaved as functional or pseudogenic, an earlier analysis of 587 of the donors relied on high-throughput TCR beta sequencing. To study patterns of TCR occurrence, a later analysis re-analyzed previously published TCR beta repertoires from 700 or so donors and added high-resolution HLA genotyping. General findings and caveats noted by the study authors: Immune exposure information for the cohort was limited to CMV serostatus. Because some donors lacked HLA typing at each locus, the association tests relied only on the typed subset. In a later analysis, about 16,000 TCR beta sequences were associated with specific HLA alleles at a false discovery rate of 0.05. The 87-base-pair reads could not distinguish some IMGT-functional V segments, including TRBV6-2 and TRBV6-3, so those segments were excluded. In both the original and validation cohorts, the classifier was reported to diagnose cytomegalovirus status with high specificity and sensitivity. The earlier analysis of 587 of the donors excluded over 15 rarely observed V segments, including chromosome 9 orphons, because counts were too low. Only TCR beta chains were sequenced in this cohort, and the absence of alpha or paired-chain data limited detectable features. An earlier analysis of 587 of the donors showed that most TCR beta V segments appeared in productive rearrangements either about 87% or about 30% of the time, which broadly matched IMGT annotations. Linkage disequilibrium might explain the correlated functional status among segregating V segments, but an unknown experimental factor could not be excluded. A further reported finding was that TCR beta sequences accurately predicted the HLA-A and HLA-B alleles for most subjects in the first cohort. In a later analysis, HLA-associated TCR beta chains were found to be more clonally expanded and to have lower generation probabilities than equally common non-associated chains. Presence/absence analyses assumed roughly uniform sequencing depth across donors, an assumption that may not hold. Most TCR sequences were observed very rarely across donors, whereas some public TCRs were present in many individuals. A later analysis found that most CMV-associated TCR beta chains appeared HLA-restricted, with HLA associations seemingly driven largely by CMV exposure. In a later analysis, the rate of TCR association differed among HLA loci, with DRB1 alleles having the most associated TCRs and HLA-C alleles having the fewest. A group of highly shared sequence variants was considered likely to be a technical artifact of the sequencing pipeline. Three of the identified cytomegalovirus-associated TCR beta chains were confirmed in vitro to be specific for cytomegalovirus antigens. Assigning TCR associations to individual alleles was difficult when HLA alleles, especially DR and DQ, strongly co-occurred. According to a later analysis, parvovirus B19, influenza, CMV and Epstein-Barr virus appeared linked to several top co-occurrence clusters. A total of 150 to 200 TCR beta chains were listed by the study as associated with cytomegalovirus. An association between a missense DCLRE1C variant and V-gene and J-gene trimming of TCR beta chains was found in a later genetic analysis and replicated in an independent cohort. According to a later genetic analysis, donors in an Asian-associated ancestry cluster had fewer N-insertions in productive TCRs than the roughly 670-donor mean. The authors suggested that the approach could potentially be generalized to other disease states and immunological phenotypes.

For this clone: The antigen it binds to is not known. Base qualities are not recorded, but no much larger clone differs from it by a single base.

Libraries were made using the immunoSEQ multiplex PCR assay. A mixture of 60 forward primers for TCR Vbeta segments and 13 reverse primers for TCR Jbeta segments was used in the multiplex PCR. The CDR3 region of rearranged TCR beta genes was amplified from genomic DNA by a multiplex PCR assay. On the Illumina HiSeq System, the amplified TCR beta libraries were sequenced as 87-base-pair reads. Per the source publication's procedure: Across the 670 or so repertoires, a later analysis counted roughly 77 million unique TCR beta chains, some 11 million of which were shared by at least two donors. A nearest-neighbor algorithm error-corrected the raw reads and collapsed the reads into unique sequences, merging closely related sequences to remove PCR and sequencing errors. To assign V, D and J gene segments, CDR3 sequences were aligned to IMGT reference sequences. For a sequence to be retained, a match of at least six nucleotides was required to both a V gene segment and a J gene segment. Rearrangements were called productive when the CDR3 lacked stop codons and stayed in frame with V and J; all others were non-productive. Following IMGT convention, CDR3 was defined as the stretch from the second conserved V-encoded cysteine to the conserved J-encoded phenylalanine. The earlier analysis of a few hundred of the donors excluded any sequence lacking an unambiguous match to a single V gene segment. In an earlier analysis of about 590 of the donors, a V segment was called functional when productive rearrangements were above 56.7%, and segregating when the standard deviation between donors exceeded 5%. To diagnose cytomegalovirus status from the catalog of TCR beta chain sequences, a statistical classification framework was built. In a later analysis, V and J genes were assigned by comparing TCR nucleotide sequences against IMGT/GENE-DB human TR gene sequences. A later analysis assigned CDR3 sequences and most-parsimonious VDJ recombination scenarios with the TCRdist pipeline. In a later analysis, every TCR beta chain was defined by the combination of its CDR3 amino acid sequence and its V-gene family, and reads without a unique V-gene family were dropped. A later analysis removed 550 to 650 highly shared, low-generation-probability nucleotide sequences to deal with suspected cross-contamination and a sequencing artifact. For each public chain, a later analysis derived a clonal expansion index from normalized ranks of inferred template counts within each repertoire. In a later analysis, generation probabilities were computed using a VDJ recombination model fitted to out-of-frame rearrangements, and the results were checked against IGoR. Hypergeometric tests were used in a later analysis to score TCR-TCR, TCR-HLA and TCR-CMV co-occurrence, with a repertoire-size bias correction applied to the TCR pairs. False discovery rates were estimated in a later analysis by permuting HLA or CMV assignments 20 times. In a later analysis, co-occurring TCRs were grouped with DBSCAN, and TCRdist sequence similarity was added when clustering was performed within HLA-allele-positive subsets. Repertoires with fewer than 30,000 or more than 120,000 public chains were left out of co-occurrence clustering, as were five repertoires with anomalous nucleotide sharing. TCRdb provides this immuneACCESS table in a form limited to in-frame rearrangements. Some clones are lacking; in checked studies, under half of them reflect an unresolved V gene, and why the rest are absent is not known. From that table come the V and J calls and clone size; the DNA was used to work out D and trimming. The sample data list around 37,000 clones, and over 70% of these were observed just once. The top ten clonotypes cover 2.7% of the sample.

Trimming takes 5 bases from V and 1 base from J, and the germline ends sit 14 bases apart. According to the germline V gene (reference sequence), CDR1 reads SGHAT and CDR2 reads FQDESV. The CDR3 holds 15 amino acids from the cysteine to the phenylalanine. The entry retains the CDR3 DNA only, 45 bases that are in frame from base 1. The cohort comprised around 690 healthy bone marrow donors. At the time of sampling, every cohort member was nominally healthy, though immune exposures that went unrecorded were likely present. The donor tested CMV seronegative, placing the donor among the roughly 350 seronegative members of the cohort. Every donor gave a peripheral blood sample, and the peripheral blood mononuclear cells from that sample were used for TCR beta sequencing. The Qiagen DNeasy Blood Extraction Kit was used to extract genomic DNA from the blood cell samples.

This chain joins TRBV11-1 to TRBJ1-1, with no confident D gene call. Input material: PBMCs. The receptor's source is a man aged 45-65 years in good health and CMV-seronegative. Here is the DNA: TGTGCCAGCAGCCAGGCCCCCCGCTGGAACACTGAAGCTTTCTTT. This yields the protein CASSQAPRWNTEAFF.